Here is one T cell receptor beta chain with its context. The antigen is undetermined. V lost 6 bases and J lost 6; bases outside the gene matches: 10. Germline V CDR1 and CDR2: SGDLS, YYNGEE. This CDR3 has 15 amino acids. The data are from a study of immune cell composition in non-small cell lung cancer. Study-wide results and caveats: Adenocarcinomas with higher top tumour-associated clone frequency had more reactive TILs. 60% to 75% of squamous and about 31% of adenocarcinoma cases had tumour-associated clones >0.5%.

The table came from immunoSEQ multiplex PCR; TCRdb's copy has only in-frame clones and leaves some out. This sample carries fewer than 4,500 clones, 60% to 85% of them seen once, and the ten largest clones take 4%. The sequence was obtained from a human donor with non-small cell lung cancer. The sequenced material came from lung tumor tissue. The chain recombines TRBV9 with TRBJ2-1; 9 positions match TRBD1. This chain's CDR3 is CASKSSGQGRNEQFF. The DNA for the CDR3 is TGTGCCAGCAAGTCATCGGGACAGGGCCGCAATGAGCAGTTCTTC. Together with reference TRBV9 and TRBJ2-1, the CDR3 gives the full variable domain: DSGVTQTPKHLITATGQRVTLRCSPRSGDLSVYWYQQSLDQGLQFLIQYYNGEERAKGNILERFSAQQFPDLHSELNLSSLELGDSALYFCASKSSGQGRNEQFFGPGTRLTVL.